Described below is a single T cell receptor beta chain sequence and its context. Its antigen is still unknown. Germline CDR1 is SGHAT and CDR2 is FQNNGV. The V end was cut by 3 bases, the J end by 6 bases, with 19 bases between. CDR3 length equals 16 residues. This sample was taken from a study of T cell responses to AZD1222 COVID-19 vaccine. About the study: Analyses pooled second doses at about 4 or about 12 weeks. General study points: The peak T cell response came first, and repertoires were sampled only after it.

The table came from immunoSEQ multiplex PCR; TCRdb's copy has only in-frame clones and leaves some out. The top ten clones hold 19% of a sample with around 83,000 clones, more than 70% of them seen once. The receptor was isolated from an adult in good health. The sample here was peripheral blood, taken on day 0 of AZD1222 vaccination. The rearrangement joins TRBV11-2 to TRBJ2-3, with D maybe TRBD2 (5 bases). The CDR3 DNA follows: TGTGCCAGCAGCTTTGTAGCGATGGGGATCTGGGATACGCAGTATTTT. Its translation: CASSFVAMGIWDTQYF.